The 3 T cell receptor beta chains presented below share a single source sample, sequenced in a study of beta chain features in type 1 diabetes. These receptors lack a known antigen. Broader study findings: For Type 1 diabetes patients, all four CD4+ subsets carried TCRB CDR3s that were moderately but significantly shorter.

TCRB transcripts that were expressed got sequenced, as all of the isolated RNA had been reverse transcribed. Data came from immunoSEQ multiplex PCR; TCRdb stores just in-frame clones and leaves some out. Of about 660,000 clones detected, around an eighth appear once; the ten largest clones hold roughly 0.04%. Material for sequencing was naive CD4+ T cells from blood. These receptors were collected from a man aged 18 to 30 with type 1 diabetes.

The genes are TRBV2 and TRBJ2-7; 9 bases are a match to TRBD1. The length of the CDR3 is 15 residues. Germline lookup yields CDR1 SNHLY and CDR2 FYNNEI. V dropped 6 bases and J dropped 0; count of bases not matched to a gene: 6. CDR3 sequence (DNA): TGTGCCAGCAGGTGGGACAGGGACAGCTCCTACGAGCAGTACTTC. Amino acids: CASRWDRDSSYEQYF.

This clone was observed a few times. The chain links TRBV21-1 to TRBJ2-1; the table assigns TRBD1, which was not confirmed against the DNA. TRBV21-1 is a documented pseudogene. The CDR3 totals 14 residues. The DNA of the CDR3 is TGTGCCAGCAGCACCTTGACAGTTCTTAATGAGCAGTTCTTC. This sequence encodes CASSTLTVLNEQFF.

Written as DNA, the CDR3 is TGTGCCAGCAGCGTAGAGACCAGGGGAGGGATCGAGACCCAGTACTTC. Encoded protein: CASSVETRGGIETQYF. The V gene is TRBV9, the J gene TRBJ2-5, with D maybe TRBD2 (7 bases). The CDR3 consists of 16 residues. Trimming shortened V by 0 bases and J by 5 bases, and 17 bases separated the two germline ends. Germline V lookup: CDR1 SGDLS, CDR2 YYNGEE.